The source of this T cell receptor (beta chain) is a study of T cell responses to AZD1222 COVID-19 vaccine. Germline CDR1 and CDR2: SGHAT and FQNNGV. This CDR3 is 17 amino acids long. V lost 0 bases and J 3 bases, leaving 15 bases between the germline ends. Assay: immunoSEQ multiplex PCR; the TCRdb copy retains only in-frame clones and omits some. The sample includes 45,000 to 50,000 clones, roughly 90% of them seen just once. Pooling covered second doses at about 4 or about 12 weeks. The clonotype was recovered from an adult who received the AZD1222 COVID-19 vaccine. The material sequenced was peripheral blood, taken 28 days after the second AZD1222 dose. The rearrangement uses TRBV11-2 and TRBJ2-1, with D unclear. CDR3 in DNA: TGTGCCAGCAGCTTAGATCTGAGGCAGTTCAGCTACAATGAGCAGTTCTTC. This encodes CASSLDLRQFSYNEQFF. The whole variable domain, filled in from reference TRBV11-2 and TRBJ2-1, reads EAGVAQSPRYKIIEKRQSVAFWCNPISGHATLYWYQQILGQGPKLLIQFQNNGVVDDSQLPKDRFSAERLKGVDSTLKIQPAKLEDSAVYLCASSLDLRQFSYNEQFFGPGTRLTVL.